The clone carrying this T cell receptor (beta chain) has more than one count but fewer than ten. The data derive from a study of T cell repertoires in cytomegalovirus infection. Per germline, CDR1 MNHEY and CDR2 SMNVEV (reference sequence). Trimming took off 3 bases at V and 1 base at J, with 7 bases between the two ends. The CDR3 length is 14 residues. MiXCR, run by TCRdb on the reads, gives a single entry per CDR3 protein. The table lists around 450,000 distinct CDR3 sequences, under 40% of them singletons. This chain uses TRBV27 with TRBJ2-4; D remains unclear. The specimen was PBMCs. This TCR was recovered from a human donor in good health (CMV status not recorded). Some clones in this sample may be carry-over from other donors' samples. CDR3 sequence: CASSFLWAKNIQYF. DNA for the CDR3: TGTGCCAGCAGTTTCCTTTGGGCCAAAAACATTCAGTACTTC.